These 28 T cell receptor beta chains were all obtained from the same sample, sequenced in a study of cytomegalovirus exposure and HLA in healthy donors. The PCR had 60 Vbeta and 13 Jbeta primers. Sequenced by immunoSEQ multiplex PCR; TCRdb stores in-frame clones only, minus some. The sample consists of almost 200,000 clones, 79% of them appearing once. Source material: PBMCs. All receptors derive from a woman in her 30s in good health and CMV-seropositive.

The V gene is TRBV4-1, the J gene TRBJ1-4; D remains ambiguous. This CDR3 contains 16 residues. Trimming removed 5 bases at V and 1 base at J, with 14 bases between. CDR1 and CDR2 from the germline V gene are MGHRA and YSYEKL. The CDR3 DNA sequence: TGCGCCAGCAGCGAAAGAGTCCGGGGAACTAATGAAAAACTGTTTTTT. Translating gives CASSERVRGTNEKLFF.

This clone was observed many times. CDR3 coding DNA: TGTGCCAGCAGTTACGCAGCTAGCTCCTACGAGCAGTACTTC. Translation: CASSYAASSYEQYF. The chain joins TRBV6-5 to TRBJ2-7; D gene uncertain. The CDR3 spans 14 residues. Germline CDR1 MNHEY, CDR2 SVGAGI. Trimming shortened V by 2 bases and J by 0 bases, and 8 bases separated the two germline ends.

This sequence joins TRBV14 and TRBJ2-7, with 8 nucleotides matching TRBD1. The CDR3 consists of 17 residues. Unmatched junction bases numbered 16, after V lost 0 bases and J lost 9 bases. CDR1 SGHDN and CDR2 FVKESK come from the germline V gene. The CDR3 reads CASSQERGQGALRGQYF. The CDR3 nucleotides are TGTGCCAGCAGCCAAGAACGAGGTCAGGGGGCTTTAAGGGGGCAGTACTTC.

The chain combines TRBV10-3 with TRBJ2-2; tentatively, D is TRBD1 (6 bases). CDR1 is ENHRY and CDR2 is SYGVKD in the germline V gene. The CDR3 has 19 amino acids. Trimming left V 3 bases short and J 13 bases short, with 33 bases between. CDR3 residues: CAISDPYATTGRKELGLFF. The CDR3 DNA reads TGTGCCATCAGTGATCCCTACGCCACAACAGGGCGCAAAGAACTCGGGCTGTTTTTT.

The gene calls are TRBV6-4 and TRBJ1-1; TRBD1 aligns across 8 bases. V shed 7 bases, J shed 4 bases, and the junction held 11 bases outside the gene matches. The CDR3 spans 15 residues. Germline CDR1 and CDR2: MRHNA and SNTAGT. The CDR3 spells CASIPKQGDITEAFF. CDR3 bases: TGTGCCAGCATTCCCAAACAGGGGGACATCACTGAAGCTTTCTTT.

This clone came up a few times. This chain connects TRBV5-6 to TRBJ1-2, with a weak D call TRBD1 (6 bases). Germline-derived CDR1 and CDR2 are SGHDT and YYEEEE. The V end lost 7 bases, the J end lost 4 bases, and 14 bases lay between the germline ends. CDR3 length equals 13 residues. The CDR3 nucleotides are TGTGCCAGCCGGGCAGGGGAGACCTATGGCTACACCTTC. It encodes CASRAGETYGYTF.

The chain has TRBV5-6 and TRBJ1-1; 8 bases map to TRBD1. Germline CDR1 SGHDT, CDR2 YYEEEE. CDR3 length: 12 amino acids. V lost 9 bases to trimming and J lost 4 bases; unmatched junction nucleotides: 5. CDR3 loop: CATTTGGTEAFF. In DNA, the CDR3 is TGTGCCACCACCACAGGGGGCACTGAAGCTTTCTTT.

The chain links TRBV5-4 to TRBJ2-1; 7 nucleotides agree with TRBD2. This CDR3 is built from 16 residues. J lost 3 bases, V lost 4 bases, and 10 bases had no gene match. CDR1 is SGHNT, CDR2 YYREEE, per germline (reference sequence). Here the CDR3 reads CASSGKGGSDYNEQFF. In DNA form, the CDR3 reads TGTGCCAGCAGCGGTAAAGGCGGGAGCGACTACAATGAGCAGTTCTTC.

This clone occurred a few times. The rearrangement joins TRBV5-6 to TRBJ2-7, with 8 bases matching TRBD2. This CDR3 has 15 amino acids. The trim removed 0 bases at V and 4 bases at J, leaving 6 bases unmatched. Germline CDR1 is SGHDT and CDR2 is YYEEEE. The CDR3 DNA reads TGTGCCAGCAGCTTGGGACTAGCGAATATATACGAGCAGTACTTC. Its protein product is CASSLGLANIYEQYF. Full variable domain (remainder filled in from reference TRBV5-6 and TRBJ2-7): DAGVTQSPTHLIKTRGQQVTLRCSPKSGHDTVSWYQQALGQGPQFIFQYYEEEERQRGNFPDRFSGHQFPNYSSELNVNALLLGDSALYLCASSLGLANIYEQYFGPGTRLTVT.

The chain employs TRBV29-1 and TRBJ2-5; the D gene is possibly TRBD1 (5 bases). Trimming took off 3 bases at V and 3 bases at J, with 8 bases between the two ends. CDR3 size: 12 residues. Germline CDR1 is SQVTM and CDR2 is ANQGSEA. CDR3 nucleotide sequence: TGCAGCGTTGAGGGCAGGGAAGAGACCCAGTACTTC. Translating it yields CSVEGREETQYF.

CDR3 loop: CASSLVGVLNTEAFF. CDR3 DNA: TGTGCCAGCAGCTTAGTCGGTGTCCTGAACACTGAAGCTTTCTTT. The rearrangement uses TRBV7-9 and TRBJ1-1; D gene ambiguous. This CDR3 has 15 residues. Germline-derived CDR1 and CDR2 are SEHNR and FQNEAQ (reference sequence). Trimming took off 1 base at V and 0 bases at J, with 9 bases between the two ends.

This clone has a handful of counts. This sequence joins TRBV28 and TRBJ1-3, with unresolved D. Germline assignment: CDR1 MDHEN and CDR2 SYDVKM. Trimming pared 2 bases from V and 0 bases from J, leaving 5 bases between. This CDR3 contains 14 residues. The CDR3 protein is CASSLLSSGNTIYF. In DNA, the CDR3 is TGTGCCAGCAGTTTACTGAGCTCTGGAAACACCATATATTTT.

The V and J genes are TRBV5-1 and TRBJ1-1; D may be TRBD1 (6 bases). V was trimmed by 3 bases and J by 0 bases, leaving 12 bases between them. Germline V lookup: CDR1 SGHRS, CDR2 YFSETQ. This CDR3 region has 15 residues. The CDR3 is CASSSQGIVNTEAFF. The DNA of the CDR3 is TGCGCCAGCAGCTCTCAGGGGATTGTGAACACTGAAGCTTTCTTT.

This chain connects TRBV4-3 to TRBJ2-1, with TRBD1 identical over 8 bases. The V gene end was trimmed by 0 bases and the J gene end by 0 bases; junction bases not matched to a gene: 4. Germline values: CDR1 LGHNA, CDR2 YSLEER. This CDR3 has 17 residues. The CDR3 spells CASSQDRQGSSYNEQFF. The CDR3 DNA reads TGCGCCAGCAGCCAAGATCGACAGGGGAGCTCCTACAATGAGCAGTTCTTC.

This sequence joins TRBV18 and TRBJ2-7, with 12 bases identical to TRBD1. This CDR3 comprises 15 residues. With V trimmed by 3 bases and J by 4 bases, 4 bases remained unmatched. The germline V gene encodes CDR1 KGHSH and CDR2 LQKENI. CDR3 sequence: CASSPGTGGVYEQYF. The CDR3 DNA is TGTGCCAGCTCACCGGGGACAGGGGGCGTTTACGAGCAGTACTTC.

This chain connects TRBV11-3 to TRBJ1-4; 7 nucleotides align to TRBD1. Germline V gene lookup returns CDR1 SGHNT and CDR2 YENEEA. The CDR3 has 19 residues. V shed 0 bases and J 0 bases; nucleotides not matched to a gene: 10. This CDR3 is CASSLEVAGGDTTNEKLFF. The CDR3 nucleotides are TGTGCCAGCAGCTTAGAAGTTGCAGGGGGAGATACAACTAATGAAAAACTGTTTTTT.

This sequence joins TRBV19 and TRBJ1-2; unclear D gene. V lost 7 bases and J lost 3, with 12 bases in between. Looked up from germline, CDR1 is LNHDA and CDR2 is SQIVND (reference sequence). This CDR3 is 13 amino acids long. The CDR3 sequence is CASTPGGDYGYTF. CDR3 coding DNA: TGTGCCAGTACCCCCGGCGGGGACTATGGCTACACCTTC. Drawing the rest from reference TRBV19 and TRBJ1-2, the complete variable domain is DGGITQSPKYLFRKEGQNVTLSCEQNLNHDAMYWYRQDPGQGLRLIYYSQIVNDFQKGDIAEGYSVSREKKESFPLTVTSAQKNPTAFYLCASTPGGDYGYTFGSGTRLTVV.

This chain uses TRBV5-1 with TRBJ2-7; possibly TRBD2 for D (6 bases). V shed 0 bases and J shed 3 bases, with 13 bases lying between them. The CDR3 is made up of 15 amino acids. The germline gives CDR1 SGHRS, CDR2 YFSETQ. As DNA, the CDR3 is TGCGCCAGCAGCTTGGGCTCGGGAGCGCTCTACGAGCAGTACTTC. Encoded protein: CASSLGSGALYEQYF.

V gene TRBV2 combines with J gene TRBJ2-1, with TRBD2 matching over 9 bases. V was pared by 6 bases and J by 6 bases, with 6 bases of the junction left unmatched. Germline CDR1 SNHLY, CDR2 FYNNEI. This CDR3 is built from 14 residues. CDR3 sequence (DNA): TGTGCCAGCAGGGGTGCACTAGCGGGCAATGAGCAGTTCTTC. Translated, it gives CASRGALAGNEQFF.

The genes are TRBV27 and TRBJ2-4, with D tentatively TRBD2 (6 bases). Germline CDR1 is MNHEY and CDR2 is SMNVEV (reference sequence). This CDR3 region has 16 residues. With 5 bases removed from V and 2 bases from J, the gap between germline ends came to 16 bases. The chain's CDR3 is CASSPRDPSPKNIQYF. CDR3 sequence (DNA): TGTGCCAGCAGTCCGCGGGACCCGTCGCCCAAAAACATTCAGTACTTC.

The V call is TRBV7-8, the J call TRBJ1-4; 7 bases align to TRBD1. The CDR3 runs to 13 residues. The ends lost 4 bases at V and 8 bases at J; junction bases unmatched: 4. Germline CDR1 and CDR2: SGHVS and FQNEAQ. The CDR3 DNA is TGTGCCAGCAGCTCCGGGACAGAGGAAAAACTGTTTTTT. Amino acid sequence: CASSSGTEEKLFF.

The CDR3 sequence: CASSQDTLAGSTDTQYF. The CDR3 DNA is TGCGCCAGCAGCCAAGATACCCTAGCGGGATCGACAGATACGCAGTATTTT. V is TRBV4-3 and J is TRBJ2-3, with 9 bases that match TRBD2. J was trimmed by 3 bases and V by 0 bases; bases with no gene match: 7. The germline gives CDR1 LGHNA, CDR2 YSLEER. The CDR3 is made up of 17 amino acids.

The genes are TRBV19 and TRBJ2-2; TRBD2 matches at 7 bases. This CDR3 is built from 14 residues. V shed 7 bases and J 8 bases; nucleotides not matched to a gene: 10. CDR1 LNHDA and CDR2 SQIVND come from the germline V gene (reference sequence). The CDR3, as DNA: TGTGCCAGTACCACTCGCCGGGAGGCAGGGGAGCTGTTTTTT. Translated, it gives CASTTRREAGELFF.

The CDR3 here is CASSIGGGALDNEQFF. CDR3 coding DNA: TGTGCCAGTAGTATTGGAGGAGGGGCTCTCGACAATGAGCAGTTCTTC. The V call is TRBV19, the J call TRBJ2-1; tentative D call: TRBD2 (6 bases). The CDR3 runs 16 residues. V gave up 3 bases and J gave up 5 bases, with 17 bases separating them. Germline V CDR1 and CDR2: LNHDA, SQIVND (reference sequence). The complete variable domain, with remaining parts taken from reference TRBV19 and TRBJ2-1, reads DGGITQSPKYLFRKEGQNVTLSCEQNLNHDAMYWYRQDPGQGLRLIYYSQIVNDFQKGDIAEGYSVSREKKESFPLTVTSAQKNPTAFYLCASSIGGGALDNEQFFGPGTRLTVL.

The V gene is TRBV27, the J gene TRBJ1-6; D is perhaps TRBD1 (6 bases). CDR3 size: 14 residues. CDR1 and CDR2 from the germline V gene are MNHEY and SMNVEV (reference sequence). The ends were cut back, 6 bases at V and 6 bases at J, with 12 bases in the middle. In DNA, the CDR3 is TGTGCCAGCAGAAAGGGGGGGATTAATTCACCCCTCCACTTT. It encodes CASRKGGINSPLHF.

The gene calls are TRBV4-3 and TRBJ1-1; D gene ambiguous. The V gene's germline CDR1 is LGHNA and CDR2 YSLEER. The CDR3 totals 15 residues. V lost 0 bases, J lost 1 base, and 9 bases lay in between. CDR3 DNA: TGCGCCAGCAGCCAAGATCGGTTACCGAACACTGAAGCTTTCTTT. Its protein is CASSQDRLPNTEAFF.

This sequence joins TRBV7-7 and TRBJ2-7, with TRBD1 matching 7 bases. The CDR3 extends over 13 amino acids. Trimming took 3 bases from V and 5 from J; bases not matched to a gene: 4. CDR1 SSHAT and CDR2 FNYEAQ come from the germline V gene (reference sequence). Here the CDR3 reads CASSFSTGHEQYF. CDR3 in DNA: TGTGCCAGCAGCTTTTCGACAGGGCACGAGCAGTACTTC.

V is TRBV6-1 and J is TRBJ1-5; 8 bases match TRBD1. Germline V gene lookup returns CDR1 MNHNS and CDR2 SASEGT. J was trimmed by 4 bases and V by 2 bases; bases with no gene match: 7. The CDR3 has 16 amino acids. The CDR3 protein is CASSELGRGRNQPQHF. The DNA of the CDR3 is TGTGCCAGCAGTGAATTGGGCAGGGGGCGGAATCAGCCCCAGCATTTT.